Following are 20 T cell receptor beta chains from one sample sequenced in a study of regulatory T cells in long-lasting Graves disease. CDR3 regions were amplified by Arm-PCR using iRepertoire HTBI primers to build TCR beta libraries. A single record per CDR3 protein comes from TCRdb applying MiXCR to the multiplex PCR reads. There are a few hundred thousand distinct CDR3 sequences in the sample; about a quarter occur only once, and roughly a quarter lies in the top ten. Indicated time point: persistent/refractory GD, antithyroid drugs over 5 years with positive TRAb. PBMC RNA was the source of the TCR library. The specimen was peripheral blood mononuclear cells (PBMCs), collected when the disease was refractory, from a patient treated with antithyroid drugs. These receptors were collected from a female donor with Graves disease.

This clonotype was seen only a few times. The chain couples TRBV6-6 to TRBJ1-2, with a tentative D call TRBD1 (6 bases). The V and J ends lost 0 bases and 5 bases respectively, with 13 bases between them. Germline CDR1 is MNHNY and CDR2 is SVGAGI (reference sequence). This CDR3 has 15 residues. CDR3 region: CASSYSDSPGYGYTF. For the CDR3, the DNA is TGTGCCAGCAGTTACTCGGACAGTCCGGGGTATGGCTACACCTTC.

This chain joins TRBV5-1 and TRBJ1-2, with D possibly matching TRBD1 (6 bases). The CDR3 is made up of 15 amino acids. The V and J ends lost 2 bases and 0 bases respectively, with 11 bases between them. Germline V CDR1 and CDR2: SGHRS, YFSETQ. CDR3 in amino acids: CASSFTGQANYGYTF. The CDR3, as DNA: TGCGCCAGCAGCTTTACAGGGCAAGCTAACTATGGCTACACCTTC.

J is TRBJ1-5 and V is TRBV18; no firm D call. The CDR3 spans 16 residues. Germline V gives CDR1 KGHSH, CDR2 LQKENI. Trimming removed 4 bases at V and 4 bases at J, with 17 bases between. CDR3 loop: CASSRKTVEINQPQHF. The CDR3 DNA reads TGTGCCAGCTCACGTAAAACAGTGGAAATAAATCAGCCCCAGCATTTT.

The V and J genes are TRBV27 and TRBJ1-1; 9 nucleotides match TRBD1. CDR3 length: 15 amino acids. Germline CDR1 reads MNHEY; CDR2 reads SMNVEV (reference sequence). The V and J ends lost 4 bases and 1 base, in that order; junction bases with no gene match: 4. The CDR3 region has the DNA TGTGCCAGCAGTTGGCAGGGACAGGGGAACACTGAAGCTTTCTTT. It yields the protein CASSWQGQGNTEAFF.

This clonotype came up a few times. The chain links TRBV7-9 to TRBJ2-5; 7 bases agree with TRBD2. The CDR3 length is 16 residues. With 5 bases clipped from V and 1 base from J, the junction kept 10 bases outside the gene matches. Germline lookup yields CDR1 SEHNR and CDR2 FQNEAQ (reference sequence). CDR3 sequence: CASSLGTSVIQETQYF. Written as DNA, the CDR3 is TGTGCCAGCAGCCTCGGCACTAGCGTAATCCAAGAGACCCAGTACTTC.

The DNA of the CDR3 is TGCGCCAGCAGCTATTTGGACAGCTCGAACACCGGGGAGCTGTTTTTT. This codes for CASSYLDSSNTGELFF. The rearrangement links TRBV5-1 to TRBJ2-2; TRBD1 might be the D (6 bases). The CDR3 runs to 16 residues. Trimming pared 3 bases from V and 0 bases from J, leaving 12 bases between. Germline V lookup: CDR1 SGHRS, CDR2 YFSETQ. Variable domain in full (rest from reference TRBV5-1 and TRBJ2-2): KAGVTQTPRYLIKTRGQQVTLSCSPISGHRSVSWYQQTPGQGLQFLFEYFSETQRNKGNFPGRFSGRQFSNSRSEMNVSTLELGDSALYLCASSYLDSSNTGELFFGEGSRLTVL.

Concerning this clonotype: This clone may be a read error of a much larger clone one base away. The rearrangement links TRBV12-3 or TRBV12-4 to TRBJ1-4; D is ambiguous. The germline V and J ends were trimmed by 5 bases and 0 bases, with 13 bases remaining between them. The CDR3 runs to 16 residues. CDR3 sequence reads: CASSNVSLATNEKLFF. For the CDR3, the DNA is TGTGCCAGCAGTAATGTAAGCCTAGCAACTAATGAAAAACTGTTTTTT.

This clonotype was seen more than once but under ten times. The rearrangement uses TRBV7-8 and TRBJ1-4, with a possible D match to TRBD1 (5 bases). This CDR3 is 16 amino acids long. Per germline, CDR1 SGHVS and CDR2 FQNEAQ. The V and J ends lost 5 bases and 7 bases respectively, with 20 bases between them. The CDR3 nucleotides read TGTGCCAGCAGCATATCTCGGGGCAGGGAAACTGAAAAACTGTTTTTT. Translation: CASSISRGRETEKLFF.

The rearrangement joins TRBV20-1 to TRBJ2-2; 13 bases match TRBD2. The V gene's germline CDR1 is DFQATT and CDR2 SNEGSKA (reference sequence). The CDR3 totals 15 residues. Trimming took 1 base from V and 4 from J; bases not matched to a gene: 0. The CDR3 DNA is TGCAGTGCTAGAGGACTAGCGGGGGGCACCGGGGAGCTGTTTTTT. Its protein is CSARGLAGGTGELFF.

With respect to this clonotype: This is likely an artifact of a read error, given a far larger clone one base away. The genes are TRBV6-4 and TRBJ2-2, with D perhaps being TRBD1 or TRBD2 (5 bases each). The germline gives CDR1 MRHNA, CDR2 SNTAGT. The CDR3 loop spans 17 amino acids. In nucleotides, the CDR3 is TGTGCCACTGCCGAACGGACAAGCCTTGCGAACACCGGGAAGCTGTTTTTT. Its translation: CATAERTSLANTGKLFF.

This clonotype was found many times. The chain combines TRBV7-2 with TRBJ2-2; 14 bases are a match to TRBD2. In germline, CDR1 is SGHTA, CDR2 FQGNSA. The V gene end was trimmed by 3 bases and the J gene end by 4 bases; junction bases not matched to a gene: 10. The CDR3 is 19 residues long. DNA of the CDR3: TGTGCCAGCAGCTTTTACGCCAAGGGACTAGCGGGAGCCACCGGGGAGCTGTTTTTT. Protein product: CASSFYAKGLAGATGELFF. Filled out from reference TRBV7-2 and TRBJ2-2, the complete variable domain reads GAGVSQSPSNKVTEKGKDVELRCDPISGHTALYWYRQSLGQGLEFLIYFQGNSAPDKSGLPSDRFSAERTGGSVSTLTIQRTQQEDSAVYLCASSFYAKGLAGATGELFFGEGSRLTVL.

V usage is TRBV5-6 and J usage is TRBJ2-2; D gene ambiguous. Germline V lookup: CDR1 SGHDT, CDR2 YYEEEE. Trimming removed 0 bases from V and 7 bases from J, with 7 bases in between. The CDR3 covers 13 residues. The CDR3 DNA sequence: TGTGCCAGCAGCTTGGACCCGCTCGGGGAGCTGTTTTTT. Its translation is CASSLDPLGELFF.

Points on this clonotype: Being one base from a much bigger clone, this may be a read error. This chain joins TRBV27 and TRBJ1-1, with D tentatively TRBD1 (6 bases). The CDR3 spans 15 residues. Germline CDR1 MNHEY, CDR2 SMNVEV (reference sequence). The CDR3 sequence: CASSPPTGFGTGAFF. The CDR3 DNA follows: TGTGCCAGCAGCCCCCCCACAGGGTTCGGCACTGGAGCTTTCTTT.

This clonotype was recorded many times. This rearrangement joins TRBV5-1 to TRBJ2-7, with D unresolved. Germline V gene sequence: CDR1 SGHRS, CDR2 YFSETQ. There are 15 residues in the CDR3. V lost 2 bases and J 0 bases, leaving 12 bases between the germline ends. The CDR3 spells CASSFEVSRSYEQYF. The CDR3 region has the DNA TGCGCCAGCAGCTTTGAAGTAAGCCGCTCCTACGAGCAGTACTTC.

This clonotype was found a few times. The chain couples TRBV19 to TRBJ1-2, with D unclear. Per the germline V gene, CDR1 is LNHDA and CDR2 is SQIVND (reference sequence). CDR3 size: 13 residues. Trimming shortened V by 6 bases and J by 5 bases, and 13 bases separated the two germline ends. CDR3 DNA sequence: TGTGCCAGTAGACTCACGGCAGAGTATGGCTACACCTTC. It specifies CASRLTAEYGYTF.

In this sample, this clonotype turned up a few times. The V and J genes are TRBV3-2 and TRBJ2-1; the listed D gene, TRBD2, was not tested against the DNA. TRBV3-2 is labeled a pseudogene. The CDR3 totals 17 residues. CDR3 DNA sequence: TGTGCCAGCAGCCAGAAGTCCGGACTAGCCGTCTACAATGAGCAGTTCTTC. Protein: CASSQKSGLAVYNEQFF.

The chain joins TRBV6-2 or TRBV6-3 to TRBJ2-1; perhaps D is TRBD1 or TRBD2 (6 bases each). CDR1 and CDR2 (germline): MNHEY, SVGEGT. V was cut by 8 bases and J by 3 bases, with 14 bases left in between. This CDR3 has 14 residues. In DNA, the CDR3 is TGTGCCAGCCCGAAGGGGGAGGACTACAATGAGCAGTTCTTC. Encoded protein: CASPKGEDYNEQFF.

This clonotype was counted a few times. The junction departs from the called germline gene at one end, perhaps through a read error. The V call is TRBV7-2, the J call TRBJ2-7, with 7 bases matching TRBD2. The germline V gene encodes CDR1 SGHTA and CDR2 FQGNSA. CDR3 length equals 14 residues. Here the CDR3 DNA reads TGTGCCAGCACCTCTAGCGGAGGGTTCTACGAGCAGCACTTC. It translates to CASTSSGGFYEQHF. The full variable domain, rest sourced from reference TRBV7-2 and TRBJ2-7, is GAGVSQSPSNKVTEKGKDVELRCDPISGHTALYWYRQSLGQGLEFLIYFQGNSAPDKSGLPSDRFSAERTGGSVSTLTIQRTQQEDSAVYLCASTSSGGFYEQHFGPGTRLTVT.

The chain joins TRBV20-1 to TRBJ1-2; 9 bases agree with TRBD1. Losses at the gene ends were 4 bases for V and 4 bases for J; bases not matched to a gene: 7. Germline CDR1 DFQATT, CDR2 SNEGSKA (reference sequence). The CDR3 is 14 residues long. The CDR3 sequence: CSAKTGGGGYGYTF. The CDR3 nucleotides read TGCAGTGCTAAAACAGGGGGCGGAGGCTATGGCTACACCTTC.

This clonotype was counted ten times or more. The chain is built from TRBV7-2 and TRBJ2-7, with D possibly matching TRBD2 (6 bases). V lost 0 bases to trimming and J lost 0 bases, with 15 bases between them. Germline V gene sequence: CDR1 SGHTA, CDR2 FQGNSA. This CDR3 has 17 residues. In nucleotides, the CDR3 is TGTGCCAGCAGCTTAGCTAGCGGATTCCTTAGCTCCTACGAGCAGTACTTC. This codes for CASSLASGFLSSYEQYF. Together with reference TRBV7-2 and TRBJ2-7, the CDR3 gives the full variable domain: GAGVSQSPSNKVTEKGKDVELRCDPISGHTALYWYRQSLGQGLEFLIYFQGNSAPDKSGLPSDRFSAERTGGSVSTLTIQRTQQEDSAVYLCASSLASGFLSSYEQYFGPGTRLTVT.